The 19 T cell receptor beta chains below all came from one sample that was sequenced in a study of T-cell reconstitution after alpha-beta-depleted transplantation in children. This sample's TCRbeta library carried unique molecular identifier barcodes. TCRdb reprocessed the PCR reads with MiXCR, giving one entry per CDR3 protein. The sample records more than 450,000 distinct CDR3 sequences, approximately 20% being singletons. Sequencing used PBMCs from the stem cell graft donor, obtained from the stem cell graft. These receptor sequences come from a human donor who donated a stem cell graft to a child with acute lymphoblastic leukemia.

The chain combines TRBV5-5 with TRBJ2-7, with D possibly matching TRBD1 (5 bases). Per germline, CDR1 SGHKS and CDR2 YYEKEE (reference sequence). V lost 0 bases and J 9 bases, leaving 7 bases between the germline ends. The CDR3 consists of 11 residues. As DNA, the CDR3 is TGTGCCAGCAGCTTGGAAAGGGGGCAGTACTTC. Protein: CASSLERGQYF.

In its sample, this clonotype was seen a few times. The gene calls are TRBV5-1 and TRBJ2-5, with TRBD1 matching over 7 bases. V gave up 4 bases and J gave up 5 bases; unmatched junction bases: 20. Germline V gives CDR1 SGHRS, CDR2 YFSETQ. This CDR3 contains 18 residues. CDR3 amino acids: CASSADRQGAGPSETQYF. Here the CDR3 DNA reads TGCGCCAGCAGCGCGGACCGACAGGGTGCAGGTCCCTCTGAGACCCAGTACTTC. The full variable domain, with the rest looked up from reference TRBV5-1 and TRBJ2-5, is KAGVTQTPRYLIKTRGQQVTLSCSPISGHRSVSWYQQTPGQGLQFLFEYFSETQRNKGNFPGRFSGRQFSNSRSEMNVSTLELGDSALYLCASSADRQGAGPSETQYFGPGTRLLVL.

The chain links TRBV5-1 to TRBJ1-1; 7 bases map to TRBD1. The V gene's germline CDR1 is SGHRS and CDR2 YFSETQ. The length of the CDR3 is 14 residues. V dropped 6 bases and J dropped 3; count of bases not matched to a gene: 8. CDR3 in amino acids: CASTLETGHTEAFF. DNA of the CDR3: TGCGCCAGCACCCTCGAGACAGGGCACACTGAAGCTTTCTTT. Full variable domain (remainder filled in from reference TRBV5-1 and TRBJ1-1): KAGVTQTPRYLIKTRGQQVTLSCSPISGHRSVSWYQQTPGQGLQFLFEYFSETQRNKGNFPGRFSGRQFSNSRSEMNVSTLELGDSALYLCASTLETGHTEAFFGQGTRLTVV.

The chain is built from TRBV5-1 and TRBJ2-2; 10 bases are shared with TRBD1. The CDR3 sequence is 17 residues long. Germline assignment: CDR1 SGHRS and CDR2 YFSETQ. V lost 2 bases and J lost 2; bases outside the gene matches: 6. The CDR3 nucleotides read TGCGCCAGCAGCTTCGGGACAGGGGTTTATAACACCGGGGAGCTGTTTTTT. Translated, it gives CASSFGTGVYNTGELFF.

V and J are TRBV5-4 and TRBJ2-3; 10 positions match TRBD2. The CDR3 consists of 15 residues. CDR1 is SGHNT and CDR2 is YYREEE in the germline V gene (reference sequence). The J segment lost 7 bases and the V segment lost 0 bases, leaving 5 bases of the junction unmatched. The CDR3 is CASSLALAGANTQYF. CDR3 DNA sequence: TGTGCCAGCAGCTTGGCCCTAGCGGGAGCTAATACGCAGTATTTT.

The rearrangement joins TRBV4-2 to TRBJ1-2, with a tentative D call TRBD1 (6 bases). Germline V gene sequence: CDR1 LGHNA, CDR2 YNFKEQ. Deletions cut 0 bases from V and 2 bases from J, with 10 bases between. This CDR3 region has 15 residues. The CDR3 region is CASSQDYTGNYGYTF. The CDR3 region has the DNA TGTGCCAGCAGCCAAGATTATACAGGGAACTATGGCTACACCTTC.

The rearrangement links TRBV6-5 to TRBJ2-3, with D possibly TRBD2 on 6 matching bases. The CDR3 has 14 residues. The V gene's germline CDR1 is MNHEY and CDR2 SVGAGI. Trimming pared 4 bases from V and 9 bases from J, leaving 17 bases between. This chain's CDR3 is CASSSETRPNTQYF. The CDR3 DNA sequence: TGTGCCAGCAGTTCGGAGACTAGGCCAAACACGCAGTATTTT.

The gene calls are TRBV7-9 and TRBJ2-1, with TRBD2 identical over 7 bases. With 5 bases clipped from V and 2 bases from J, the junction kept 9 bases outside the gene matches. The CDR3 contains 16 residues. Germline CDR1 is SEHNR and CDR2 is FQNEAQ (reference sequence). CDR3 protein: CASSPPYGRAYNEQFF. Written as DNA, the CDR3 is TGTGCCAGCAGCCCCCCTTATGGGAGGGCCTACAATGAGCAGTTCTTC.

This clonotype was counted only a few times. The rearrangement links TRBV5-1 to TRBJ2-7; no definite D call. V was clipped by 0 bases and J by 1 base, with 8 bases between them. The V gene's germline CDR1 is SGHRS and CDR2 YFSETQ. The CDR3 length is 14 residues. The CDR3 reads CASSLGPISYEQYF. CDR3 DNA: TGCGCCAGCAGCTTGGGCCCGATATCCTACGAGCAGTACTTC.

The V and J genes are TRBV6-2 or TRBV6-3 and TRBJ2-3; the D gene could be TRBD1 or TRBD2 (5 bases each). The CDR3 runs to 17 residues. Trimming left V 6 bases short and J 2 bases short, with 21 bases between. The germline V gene encodes CDR1 MNHEY and CDR2 SVGEGT. The CDR3 spells CASRRPREKVITDTQYF. Here the CDR3 DNA reads TGTGCCAGCAGGCGGCCCAGGGAGAAAGTTATCACAGATACGCAGTATTTT.

This clonotype was counted a few times. The chain recombines TRBV18 with TRBJ2-5, with 7 bases that match TRBD1. Germline V gene data show CDR1 as KGHSH and CDR2 as LQKENI. The ends lost 1 base at V and 2 bases at J; junction bases unmatched: 7. The CDR3 runs to 16 residues. CDR3 coding DNA: TGTGCCAGCTCACCACAACAGGGGTTCCCTCAAGAGACCCAGTACTTC. Translating it yields CASSPQQGFPQETQYF.

V gene TRBV20-1 combines with J gene TRBJ1-1, with D unresolved. Trimming removed 0 bases from V and 5 bases from J, with 13 bases in between. In germline, CDR1 is DFQATT, CDR2 SNEGSKA (reference sequence). This CDR3 is 14 amino acids long. CDR3 sequence: CSARDLLGLTEAFF. The CDR3 DNA sequence: TGCAGTGCTAGAGATTTATTAGGGCTTACTGAAGCTTTCTTT.

The sample holds one count of this clonotype. The V gene is TRBV18, the J gene TRBJ2-7, with TRBD2 matching 7 bases. Losses at the gene ends were 3 bases for V and 7 bases for J; bases not matched to a gene: 9. In germline, CDR1 is KGHSH, CDR2 LQKENI. The CDR3 is 14 amino acids. CDR3 protein: CASSPPGGPGEQYF. CDR3 coding DNA: TGTGCCAGCTCACCGCCGGGAGGTCCGGGTGAGCAGTACTTC.

This clonotype came up a few times. The rearrangement joins TRBV20-1 to TRBJ2-5; possibly TRBD1 for D (5 bases). This CDR3 has 14 amino acids. Between the trimmed V and J ends, which lost 0 bases and 4 bases, there was a span of 12 bases. From germline, CDR1 is DFQATT and CDR2 SNEGSKA (reference sequence). DNA for the CDR3: TGCAGTGCTAGAGATCGACTTAGGGGAGAGACCCAGTACTTC. Translation: CSARDRLRGETQYF.

This clonotype was seen repeatedly, ten times or more. The gene calls are TRBV6-5 and TRBJ1-2; possibly TRBD1 for D (5 bases). V shed 7 bases and J shed 4 bases, with 16 bases lying between them. The CDR3 covers 14 residues. Looked up from germline, CDR1 is MNHEY and CDR2 is SVGAGI. CDR3 protein: CASNSPGGSYGYTF. In DNA form, the CDR3 reads TGTGCCAGCAACTCACCCGGGGGGAGCTATGGCTACACCTTC.

The chain carries TRBV25-1 and TRBJ2-2, with TRBD2 as a possible D gene (5 bases). With 7 bases removed from V and 0 bases from J, the gap between germline ends came to 6 bases. The CDR3 runs to 13 residues. From germline, CDR1 is MGHDK and CDR2 SYGVNS. This chain's CDR3 is CASTLANTGELFF. The CDR3 region has the DNA TGTGCCAGCACACTAGCGAACACCGGGGAGCTGTTTTTT. Full variable domain (remainder filled in from reference TRBV25-1 and TRBJ2-2): EADIYQTPRYLVIGTGKKITLECSQTMGHDKMYWYQQDPGMELHLIHYSYGVNSTEKGDLSSESTVSRIRTEHFPLTLESARPSHTSQYLCASTLANTGELFFGEGSRLTVL.

The V call is TRBV7-6, the J call TRBJ2-7; D unclear. Germline V gene lookup returns CDR1 SGHVS and CDR2 FNYEAQ. V gave up 5 bases and J gave up 5 bases, with 16 bases separating them. The CDR3 has 14 amino acids. The chain's CDR3 is CASSRSGGRDEQYF. As DNA, the CDR3 is TGTGCCAGCAGCCGTTCTGGTGGGCGAGACGAGCAGTACTTC.

This clonotype has more than one count but fewer than ten. The CDR3 nucleotides read TGTGCCAGCAGCTTGGAGGGGTGGGGGGCCGAGCAGTACTTC. Protein: CASSLEGWGAEQYF. This chain connects TRBV7-9 to TRBJ2-7, with D perhaps TRBD1 or TRBD2 (6 bases each). The CDR3 length is 14 residues. From germline, CDR1 is SEHNR and CDR2 FQNEAQ (reference sequence). The V and J ends lost 3 bases and 6 bases respectively, with 15 bases between them.

The rearrangement joins TRBV5-1 to TRBJ1-1; maybe TRBD1 (6 bases). V shed 3 bases and J shed 4 bases, with 16 bases lying between them. This CDR3 spans 15 amino acids. Looked up from germline, CDR1 is SGHRS and CDR2 is YFSETQ. For the CDR3, the DNA is TGCGCCAGCAGCTCCTCCCTTGGGGGGCCCACTGAAGCTTTCTTT. This gives the protein CASSSSLGGPTEAFF.